The clone carrying this T cell receptor (beta chain) occurred a few times. Its target is unknown. This sample includes further DNA sequences coding for the same CDR3. The data are from a study of beta chain features in type 1 diabetes. General observations from the study: TCRB CDR3 length was moderately but significantly reduced in all four CD4+ subsets of Type 1 diabetes patients.

The isolated RNA, all of it, was reverse transcribed, so expressed TCRB transcripts were what got sequenced. This table comes from immunoSEQ multiplex PCR, and its TCRdb copy is limited to in-frame clones, with some not included. The sample holds 640,000 or so clones, about an eighth seen once. The germline gives CDR1 GTSNPN, CDR2 SVGIG (reference sequence). The CDR3 extends over 14 amino acids. Deletions cut 0 bases from V and 1 base from J, with 9 bases between. Sequenced material: naive CD4+ T cells from blood. This chain links TRBV30 with TRBJ2-5; weak D call: TRBD2 (6 bases). The clonotype was recovered from a man aged 18 to 29 with type 1 diabetes. The DNA of the CDR3 is TGTGCCTGGAGTGTCGGAGGGATCCAAGAGACCCAGTACTTC. Translated: CAWSVGGIQETQYF.